A selection of T cell receptor beta chains follows, all from one sample in a study of blood T cell repertoires in COVID-19. Assay: immunoSEQ multiplex PCR; the TCRdb copy retains only in-frame clones and omits some. The table lists under 45,000 clones, around four fifths of them singletons. Sequencing was performed on peripheral blood. The source of these receptors is a human donor in a cohort sampled during active COVID-19. The CDR3 runs from the conserved cysteine through the conserved F or W. The order of the fields is D gene, V gene, J gene, clone size, CDR3 DNA, CDR3 protein. The D gene is left open where the match is weak. Not every row has a clone size; where given, it reads once, few, many or a size class.

TRBD1	TRBV5-8	TRBJ1-1	.	TGTGCCAGCAGCTTGGAGACGACAGGGGGCACTGAAGCTTTCTTT	CASSLETTGGTEAFF
TRBD1	TRBV19	TRBJ2-7	.	TGTGCCAGTAGTAACGGACAGGGGGGATACGAGCAGTACTTC	CASSNGQGGYEQYF
.	TRBV4-1	TRBJ2-1	.	TGCGCCAGCAGCCAAGTGAGTTACAATGAGCAGTTCTTC	CASSQVSYNEQFF
TRBD1	TRBV5-1	TRBJ2-5	.	TGCGCCAGCAGCTCGGGACAGGGAGGGGCAGAGGAGACCCAGTACTTC	CASSSGQGGAEETQYF
.	TRBV5-4	TRBJ1-1	.	TGTGCCAGCAGCTTGAGCCTGAACACTGAAGCTTTCTTT	CASSLSLNTEAFF
TRBD1	TRBV6-5	TRBJ2-2	.	TGTGCCAGCGGGCAGACAGGGCGGAACACCGGGGAGCTGTTTTTT	CASGQTGRNTGELFF
TRBD2	TRBV19	TRBJ2-5	few	TGTGCCAGTAGTATAGGGCGGGGGGCCCCCCTGGAGACCCAGTACTTC	CASSIGRGAPLETQYF
.	TRBV11-2	TRBJ1-6	few	TGTGCCAGCAGCTTAGTGAGCTCCTATAATTCACCCCTCCACTTT	CASSLVSSYNSPLHF
TRBD1	TRBV28	TRBJ2-2	.	TGTGCCAGCAGTTTAGATCTGGGGACAGGACACACCGGGGAGCTGTTTTTT	CASSLDLGTGHTGELFF
TRBD1	TRBV6-2/TRBV6-3	TRBJ1-6	.	TGTGCCAGCAGTCCAGACAGGGACCTGTCACCCCTCCACTTT	CASSPDRDLSPLHF
.	TRBV19	TRBJ1-5	.	TGTGCCAGTAGTATCATGGGGAAAGGACAGCTCAATCAGCCCCAGCATTTT	CASSIMGKGQLNQPQHF
.	TRBV11-2	TRBJ1-1	.	TGTGCCAGCAGCTCGTTGGGGGGGTGGGCTGAAGCTTTCTTT	CASSSLGGWAEAFF
.	TRBV21-1	TRBJ1-2	.	TGTGCCAGCACCGGACAGGGTTGTGGCTATGGCTACACCTTC	CASTGQGCGYGYTF
.	TRBV5-1	TRBJ1-4	many	TGCGCCAGCTCTCAGGATCCAGGGGAGGGTGAAAAACTGTTTTTT	CASSQDPGEGEKLFF
TRBD1	TRBV18	TRBJ1-2	.	TGTGCCAGCTCACCGAACCGGGACAGTAACTATGGCTACACCTTC	CASSPNRDSNYGYTF
.	TRBV10-2	TRBJ1-2	.	TGCGCCAGCAGTCCCGCTATGGGGCAGAACTATGGCTACACCTTC	CASSPAMGQNYGYTF
.	TRBV6-5	TRBJ1-4	.	TGTGCCAGCAGTTACTCCTCAACTAATGAAAAACTGTTTTTT	CASSYSSTNEKLFF
.	TRBV6-5	TRBJ1-4	.	TGTGCCAGCAGAAGGGGCAATGAAAAACTGTTTTTT	CASRRGNEKLFF
.	TRBV10-3	TRBJ1-1	.	TGTGCCATCAGTGAGAATGATAGTGGGAACACTGAAGCTTTCTTT	CAISENDSGNTEAFF
.	TRBV12-5	TRBJ2-5	.	TGTGCTAGTGGTTTGATCTCAGAGACCCAGTACTTC	CASGLISETQYF
TRBD1	TRBV6-5	TRBJ2-5	.	TGTGCCAGCAGTTACGACAGGGGGCGCTTGGAGACCCAGTACTTC	CASSYDRGRLETQYF
.	TRBV5-1	TRBJ2-1	once	TGCGCCAGCAGCTTGTCCCTACAGTCCTACAATGAGCAGTTCTTC	CASSLSLQSYNEQFF
.	TRBV3-1/TRBV3-2	TRBJ1-4	.	TGTGCCAGCACCCGGGGGGCCAAGGGGGAAAAACTGTTTTTT	CASTRGAKGEKLFF
.	TRBV7-6	TRBJ1-2	many	TGTGCCAGCAGCTCCCCAGGGGTTGGAAGCTATGGCTACACCTTC	CASSSPGVGSYGYTF
TRBD2	TRBV2	TRBJ2-1	.	TGTGCCAGCAGTGAAGCCGGGGGGGCCTCAGCTTTCGGCAATGAGCAGTTCTTC	CASSEAGGASAFGNEQFF
TRBD1	TRBV11-2	TRBJ2-4	.	TGTGCCAGCAGGCACAACAGGGGGCCGGACATTCAGTACTTC	CASRHNRGPDIQYF
.	TRBV2	TRBJ2-3	.	TGTGCCACCGGAGTCGGGTTGGATACGCAGTATTTT	CATGVGLDTQYF
.	TRBV29-1	TRBJ1-1	.	TGCAGCGTTTCTGCGGGAACTGAAGCTTTCTTT	CSVSAGTEAFF
TRBD1	TRBV5-1	TRBJ2-5	.	TGCGCCAGCAGCGAAAATACAGGGGGAGAGACCCAGTACTTC	CASSENTGGETQYF
TRBD1	TRBV5-1	TRBJ2-2	.	TGCGCCAGCACACGGGGGACAGGGGGCGATACCGGGGAGCTGTTTTTT	CASTRGTGGDTGELFF
TRBD1	TRBV5-1	TRBJ1-6	.	TGCGCCAGCAGCTTGATAACAGGGGGCGCGTCACCCCTCCACTTT	CASSLITGGASPLHF
TRBD1	TRBV7-2	TRBJ2-3	once	TGTGCCAGCAGCTCACCCCGGGACAGGGGGACAGATACGCAGTATTTT	CASSSPRDRGTDTQYF
TRBD1	TRBV3-1/TRBV3-2	TRBJ1-6	.	TGTGCCAGCAGCAACCCCCTAACAGGGGCCACTAATTCACCCCTCCACTTT	CASSNPLTGATNSPLHF
.	TRBV7-3	TRBJ1-1	.	TGTGCCAGCAGTTCACAGGGGAACACTGAAGCTTTCTTT	CASSSQGNTEAFF
TRBD1	TRBV13	TRBJ1-5	.	TGTGCCAGCAGCTTAGGGACAGGGCATCAGCCCCAGCATTTT	CASSLGTGHQPQHF
TRBD1	TRBV19	TRBJ2-3	few	TGTGCCAGTAGTAAAGACCAGGGGGCTGGAGATACGCAGTATTTT	CASSKDQGAGDTQYF
TRBD2	TRBV2	TRBJ2-3	.	TGTGCCAGCAGTGCGACTAGCGGGGGGGCCGGTACGCAGTATTTT	CASSATSGGAGTQYF
TRBD2	TRBV5-4	TRBJ2-1	.	TGTGCCAGCAGCTTGGGCAGCGGGGGATCCTACAATGAGCAGTTCTTC	CASSLGSGGSYNEQFF
.	TRBV7-9	TRBJ2-3	.	TGTGCCAGCAGCCTGCAGACAGGCAGCGGCACAGATACGCAGTATTTT	CASSLQTGSGTDTQYF
TRBD2	TRBV14	TRBJ2-3	.	TGTGCCAGCAGCCAAGTTGGCGGGGGGGCAGATACGCAGTATTTT	CASSQVGGGADTQYF